Listed below are T cell receptor beta chains from one sample, sequenced in a study of control samples from healthy donors and cancer patients. Sequencing was performed with immunoSEQ multiplex PCR; in TCRdb, only in-frame clones are kept and a portion is missing. Of about 94,000 clones listed, about nine tenths were seen once; the top ten hold 3% to 4.5%. Material for sequencing was blood. These receptors originate from a woman between 18 and 29 years old in good health. Both conserved end residues are part of each CDR3. Fields, in order: V gene, J gene, D gene, clone size, CDR3 DNA, CDR3 protein. D genes are given only for firm matches. Some rows have no size entry. The others give once, few or many, or a class for an expanded clone.

TRBV2,TRBJ1-1,TRBD1,.,TGTGCCAGCACGAAAACGACAGGGGGCATTGAAGCTTTCTTT,CASTKTTGGIEAFF
TRBV5-5,TRBJ1-2,TRBD1,.,TGTGCCAGCAGCCCCACAGGGGGCGGCGGCTATGGCTACACCTTC,CASSPTGGGGYGYTF
TRBV12-3/TRBV12-4,TRBJ1-2,.,.,TGTGCCAGCACCCTAGAAAGGGGCTACACCTTC,CASTLERGYTF
TRBV5-1,TRBJ1-2,.,once,TGCGCCAGCAGCTTGGGACAGGAGCAGAGTGGCTACACCTTC,CASSLGQEQSGYTF
TRBV12-5,TRBJ1-1,.,.,TGTGCTAGTGGTTTGGTATTAGGACAGACGAACACTGAAGCTTTCTTT,CASGLVLGQTNTEAFF
TRBV4-1,TRBJ1-1,.,.,TGCGCCAGCAGCCAAGTGGGGGGGGGACAAGAGCACACTGAAGCTTTCTTT,CASSQVGGGQEHTEAFF
TRBV1,TRBJ2-1,.,.,TGCACCAGCAGCGAGCGGGGGCGCCCCTACAATGAGCAGTTCTTC,CTSSERGRPYNEQFF
TRBV21-1,TRBJ2-7,.,.,TGTGCCAGCAGCAAAGACCCCTCCTACGAGCAGTACTTC,CASSKDPSYEQYF
TRBV27,TRBJ1-2,.,once,TGCGCCAGCAGTGGAATAAGCTCCGGGACTTACTATGGCTACACCTTC,CASSGISSGTYYGYTF
TRBV19,TRBJ1-1,.,once,TGTGCCAGTAGTGCCCGATATATGAACACTGAAGCTTTCTTT,CASSARYMNTEAFF
TRBV18,TRBJ2-7,TRBD1,.,TGTGCCAGCTCACCAAACCGGGACAGGGGCTCCTACGAGCAGTACTTC,CASSPNRDRGSYEQYF
TRBV7-9,TRBJ1-4,.,.,TGTGCCAGCAGCTTAGGACAGGCTAATGAAAAACTGTTTTTT,CASSLGQANEKLFF
TRBV19,TRBJ1-2,.,.,TGTGCCAGTAGCGTGACGGACAATTATGGCTACACCTTC,CASSVTDNYGYTF
TRBV3-1/TRBV3-2,TRBJ2-7,.,.,TGTGCCAGCAGCCCCCCGGACTACGAGCGGGCCTACGAGCAGTACTTC,CASSPPDYERAYEQYF
TRBV15,TRBJ2-2,TRBD2,.,TGTGCCACCAGCCGGACTAGCGACGGGGAGCTGTTTTTT,CATSRTSDGELFF
TRBV18,TRBJ1-2,TRBD1,.,TGTGCCAGCTCACAGTATCGGACAGGGGAGGCCTATGGCTACACCTTC,CASSQYRTGEAYGYTF
TRBV5-1,TRBJ1-4,.,.,TGCGCCACTTCAGCCGGGGGCGGCGATGAAAAACTGTTTTTT,CATSAGGGDEKLFF
TRBV5-5,TRBJ1-1,.,once,TGTGCCAGCAGTTCACAGCTAACCCCTGAAGCTTTCTTT,CASSSQLTPEAFF
TRBV19,TRBJ1-3,.,.,TGTGCCAGTAAGGGGCGGCCGAGCTCTGGAAACACCATATATTTT,CASKGRPSSGNTIYF
TRBV12-3/TRBV12-4,TRBJ1-1,.,.,TGTGCCAGCAGTCTCAACCTCCGCACTGAAGCTTTCTTT,CASSLNLRTEAFF
TRBV11-2,TRBJ1-1,TRBD1,.,TGTGCCAGCAGCGAACCCCTAGTCGGTTCAGGGGGCACTGAAGCTTTCTTT,CASSEPLVGSGGTEAFF
TRBV21-1,TRBJ1-1,.,.,TGTGCCAGCACTCGACCGCGGAACACTGAAGCTTTCTTT,CASTRPRNTEAFF
TRBV19,TRBJ1-5,.,.,TGTGCCAGTAGTAAGAACTCGGGGGGCCAGCCCCAGCATTTT,CASSKNSGGQPQHF
TRBV6-6,TRBJ1-4,.,.,TGTGCCAGCGGGCCCACAGGGAGTGGGAATGAAAAACTGTTTTTT,CASGPTGSGNEKLFF
TRBV29-1,TRBJ1-1,TRBD1,.,TGCAGCGTTCGAGGGGGCCAGAACACTGAAGCTTTCTTT,CSVRGGQNTEAFF
TRBV5-6,TRBJ1-2,.,.,TGTGCCAGCAGCTTGGAGGGGGGACCCTATGGCTACACCTTC,CASSLEGGPYGYTF
TRBV5-1,TRBJ2-5,.,few,TGCGCCAGCAGCGTGGGGGCCCAAGAGACCCAGTACTTC,CASSVGAQETQYF
TRBV19,TRBJ2-1,TRBD1,.,TGTGCCAGTAGTCCCCTTCGGGACAGGGGCAATGAGCAGTTCTTC,CASSPLRDRGNEQFF
TRBV5-4,TRBJ2-1,TRBD2,.,TGTGCCAGCAGCTTGGGCTCTAGCGGGGGGATCGCTGAGCAGTTCTTC,CASSLGSSGGIAEQFF
TRBV24-1,TRBJ2-2,.,.,TGTGCCACCAGTGTTCCTTTTACAGGGTATAACACCGGGGAGCTGTTTTTT,CATSVPFTGYNTGELFF
TRBV19,TRBJ1-2,TRBD1,.,TGTGCCAGTAGAACAACAGGGGGTGACGGCTACACCTTC,CASRTTGGDGYTF
TRBV7-9,TRBJ2-5,.,.,TGTGCCAGCAGCCCTGGGTCTGAAGAGACCCAGTACTTC,CASSPGSEETQYF
TRBV2,TRBJ2-1,.,.,TGTGCCTCCCGTCCAGGGTTCAACAATGAGCAGTTCTTC,CASRPGFNNEQFF
TRBV5-5,TRBJ1-2,TRBD1,.,TGTGCCAGCAGCTTGGGGACAGGGTCTGGCTACACCTTC,CASSLGTGSGYTF
TRBV7-9,TRBJ1-2,.,once,TGTGCCAGCAGCTTAGCGGACGGACAAAGGAACTTC,CASSLADGQRNF
TRBV6-5,TRBJ1-3,.,.,TGTGCCAGCAGGGGCCCTGGAAACACCATATATTTT,CASRGPGNTIYF
TRBV5-1,TRBJ2-5,.,.,TGCGCCAGCAGCTTAAATGCGGCGGGTGAAGGGGAGACCCAGTACTTC,CASSLNAAGEGETQYF
TRBV2,TRBJ2-3,TRBD2,.,TGTGCCAGCTCGTGGGAGGGGGATACGCAGTATTTT,CASSWEGDTQYF
TRBV5-4,TRBJ2-2,.,.,TGTGCCAGCAGCCCATCAAGGCGAACAGGGGGAGGGCAAGGGGAGCTGTTTTTT,CASSPSRRTGGGQGELFF
TRBV27,TRBJ1-2,TRBD1,.,TGTGCCAGCAGCCGAAAATCGACGGGACAGGGGGCACCCGGAGGCTACACCTTC,CASSRKSTGQGAPGGYTF
TRBV24-1,TRBJ2-1,TRBD1,once,TGTGCCACCAGTGATTTACAGGGGGCCAGTGGAGGCCCCAATGAGCAGTTCTTC,CATSDLQGASGGPNEQFF
TRBV12-3/TRBV12-4,TRBJ1-2,.,.,TGTGCCAGCAGTTTTGGGATCGGTTACGGCTACACCTTC,CASSFGIGYGYTF
TRBV6-5,TRBJ2-1,TRBD2,.,TGTGCCAGCAGGGGGGGGATGGAGCAGTTCTTC,CASRGGMEQFF
TRBV2,TRBJ1-1,.,.,TGTGCCAGCAGTGAACGTGGCTGGAACACTGAAGCTTTCTTT,CASSERGWNTEAFF
TRBV9,TRBJ2-1,.,.,TGTGCCAGCAGCGTAGGTGGTCTGGAGGATGAGCAGTTCTTC,CASSVGGLEDEQFF
TRBV19,TRBJ1-5,TRBD1,.,TGTGCCAGTAGTAGGACCGGACAGGTTAGCAATCAGCCCCAGCATTTT,CASSRTGQVSNQPQHF
TRBV28,TRBJ1-3,TRBD1,.,TGTGCCAGCAGCCCCCCGGGACAGTTTGGAAACACCATATATTTT,CASSPPGQFGNTIYF
TRBV2,TRBJ2-5,.,.,TGTGCCAGCAGTGGGACTACAGAGACCCAGTACTTC,CASSGTTETQYF
TRBV6-6,TRBJ1-1,.,.,TGTGCCAGCAGCAAACCGAGACAGCGTAACACTGAAGCTTTCTTT,CASSKPRQRNTEAFF
TRBV7-3,TRBJ2-1,.,.,TGTGCCAGCAGCTTACAGCGGGCCAATGAGCAGTTCTTC,CASSLQRANEQFF
TRBV6-4,TRBJ1-1,TRBD1,.,TGTGCCAGCAGGCCGACAGGGTCGGGGGCGACTGAAGCTTTCTTT,CASRPTGSGATEAFF
TRBV24-1,TRBJ1-1,TRBD1,.,TGTGCCACCAGTGACAGTGGACAGGGTGAATTAACTGAAGCTTTCTTT,CATSDSGQGELTEAFF
TRBV14,TRBJ1-1,.,.,TGTGCCAGCAGGCCCGTAGTTTTCTTT,CASRPVVFF
TRBV11-2,TRBJ1-1,.,few,TGTGCCAGCAGCTTAATGAGGAACACTGAAGCTTTCTTT,CASSLMRNTEAFF
TRBV5-1,TRBJ1-3,.,.,TGCGCCAGCAGCGTATCGACACTATCTGGAAACACCATATATTTT,CASSVSTLSGNTIYF
TRBV27,TRBJ1-1,.,.,TGTGCCAGCAGTTGGGGTGGATGGACTGAAGCTTTCTTT,CASSWGGWTEAFF
TRBV27,TRBJ1-2,TRBD1,.,TGTGCCAGCAGTCTTTCCGGGACAGACTATGGCTACACCTTC,CASSLSGTDYGYTF
TRBV5-1,TRBJ1-2,.,few,TGCGCCAGCAGTGGCCGGGAGGGTCTTTATGGCTACACCTTC,CASSGREGLYGYTF
TRBV7-2,TRBJ2-5,TRBD2,.,TGTGCCAGCAGCGGGACTAGCGGGGGCGGTGAGACCCAGTACTTC,CASSGTSGGGETQYF